This T cell receptor (beta chain) was identified during a study of blood T cell repertoires in COVID-19. Study at large: PBMCs, B-cell-depleted T cells, or T cells were the source of the cDNA or gDNA that made up the material.

Assay used: immunoSEQ multiplex PCR; TCRdb lists only in-frame clones, some missing. The sample has over 250,000 clones; around nine tenths are singletons. This CDR3 has 15 amino acids. V shed 2 bases and J 7 bases; nucleotides not matched to a gene: 4. The germline gives CDR1 MNHEY, CDR2 SVGAGI. The source is a woman in her sixties or seventies who had recovered from COVID-19. The rearrangement joins TRBV6-5 to TRBJ2-2; 10 positions agree with TRBD2. The sequencing sample was made of PBMCs or T cells enriched from blood (not recorded which). Here the CDR3 DNA reads TGTGCCAGCAGTTACAGCGGGAGGGGTCACGGGGAGCTGTTTTTT. It specifies CASSYSGRGHGELFF.